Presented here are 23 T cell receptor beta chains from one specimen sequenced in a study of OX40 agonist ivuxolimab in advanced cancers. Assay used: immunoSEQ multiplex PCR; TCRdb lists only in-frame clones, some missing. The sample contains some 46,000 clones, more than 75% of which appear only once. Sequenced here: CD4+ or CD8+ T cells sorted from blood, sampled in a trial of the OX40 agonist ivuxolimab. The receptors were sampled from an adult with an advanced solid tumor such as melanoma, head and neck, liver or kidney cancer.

The CDR3 reads CAWSGGHNEQFF. The CDR3 coding sequence is TGTGCCTGGAGTGGGGGTCACAATGAGCAGTTCTTC. The chain uses TRBV30 and TRBJ2-1; D gene uncertain. Trimming took off 1 base at V and 5 bases at J, with 6 bases between the two ends. Germline CDR1 and CDR2: GTSNPN and SVGIG (reference sequence). The CDR3 consists of 12 residues. The complete variable domain, with remaining parts taken from reference TRBV30 and TRBJ2-1, reads SQTIHQWPATLVQPVGSPLSLECTVEGTSNPNLYWYRQAAGRGLQLLFYSVGIGQISSEVPQNLSASRPQDRQFILSSKKLLLSDSGFYLCAWSGGHNEQFFGPGTRLTVL.

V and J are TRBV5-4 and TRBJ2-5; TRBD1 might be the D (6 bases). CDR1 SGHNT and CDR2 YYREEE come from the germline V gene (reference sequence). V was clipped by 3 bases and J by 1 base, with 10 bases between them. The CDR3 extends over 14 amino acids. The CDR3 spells CASSSGQFQETQYF. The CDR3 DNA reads TGTGCCAGCAGCTCAGGACAGTTCCAAGAGACCCAGTACTTC.

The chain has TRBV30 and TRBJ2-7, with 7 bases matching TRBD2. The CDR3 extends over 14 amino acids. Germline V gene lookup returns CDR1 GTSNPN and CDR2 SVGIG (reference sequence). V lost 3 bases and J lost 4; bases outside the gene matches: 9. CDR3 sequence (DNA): TGTGCCTGGAGGGGGGACTACCCTAGGTACGAGCAGTACTTC. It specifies CAWRGDYPRYEQYF.

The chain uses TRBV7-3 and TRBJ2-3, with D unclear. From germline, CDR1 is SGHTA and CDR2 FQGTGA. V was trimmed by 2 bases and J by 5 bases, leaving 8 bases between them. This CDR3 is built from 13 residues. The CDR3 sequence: CASSLVTVDTQYF. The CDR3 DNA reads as TGTGCCAGCAGCTTAGTGACCGTAGATACGCAGTATTTT.

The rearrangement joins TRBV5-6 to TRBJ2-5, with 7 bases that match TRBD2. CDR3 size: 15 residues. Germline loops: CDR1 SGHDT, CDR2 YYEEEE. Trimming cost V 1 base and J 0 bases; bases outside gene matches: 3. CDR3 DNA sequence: TGTGCCAGCAGCTTGAAGCGGGGAAACCAAGAGACCCAGTACTTC. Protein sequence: CASSLKRGNQETQYF.

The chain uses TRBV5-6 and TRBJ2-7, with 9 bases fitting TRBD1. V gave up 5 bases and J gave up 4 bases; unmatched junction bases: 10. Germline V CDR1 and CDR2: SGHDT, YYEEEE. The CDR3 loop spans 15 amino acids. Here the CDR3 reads CASRARYRGLYEQYF. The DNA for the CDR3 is TGTGCCAGCAGAGCCCGGTACAGGGGGCTTTACGAGCAGTACTTC.

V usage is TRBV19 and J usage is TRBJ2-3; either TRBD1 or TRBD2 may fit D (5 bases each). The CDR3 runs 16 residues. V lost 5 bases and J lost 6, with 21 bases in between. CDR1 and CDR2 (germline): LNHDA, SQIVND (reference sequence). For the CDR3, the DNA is TGTGCCAGTAGTGGGACCACTAGAAGTGACGTGGATACGCAGTATTTT. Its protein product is CASSGTTRSDVDTQYF.

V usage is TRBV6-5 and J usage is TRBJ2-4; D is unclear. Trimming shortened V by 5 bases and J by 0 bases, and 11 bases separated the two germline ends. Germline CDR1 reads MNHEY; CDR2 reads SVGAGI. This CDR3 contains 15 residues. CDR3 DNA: TGTGCCAGCAGTCACCCCGTGGGAGCCAAAAACATTCAGTACTTC. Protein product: CASSHPVGAKNIQYF.

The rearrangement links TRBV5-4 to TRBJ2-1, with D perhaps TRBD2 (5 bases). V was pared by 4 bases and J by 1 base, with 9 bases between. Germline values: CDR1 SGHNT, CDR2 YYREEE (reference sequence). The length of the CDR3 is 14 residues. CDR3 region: CASSPRGSYNEQFF. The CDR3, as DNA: TGTGCCAGCAGCCCCCGCGGGTCCTACAATGAGCAGTTCTTC. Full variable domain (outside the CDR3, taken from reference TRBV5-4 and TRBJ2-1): ETGVTQSPTHLIKTRGQQVTLRCSSQSGHNTVSWYQQALGQGPQFIFQYYREEENGRGNFPPRFSGLQFPNYSSELNVNALELDDSALYLCASSPRGSYNEQFFGPGTRLTVL.

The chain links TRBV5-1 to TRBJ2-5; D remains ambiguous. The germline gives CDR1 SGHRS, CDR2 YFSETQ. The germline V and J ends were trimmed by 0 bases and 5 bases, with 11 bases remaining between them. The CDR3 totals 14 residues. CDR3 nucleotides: TGCGCCAGCAGCTTGGTTTGGGGTAGGGAGACCCAGTACTTC. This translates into CASSLVWGRETQYF.

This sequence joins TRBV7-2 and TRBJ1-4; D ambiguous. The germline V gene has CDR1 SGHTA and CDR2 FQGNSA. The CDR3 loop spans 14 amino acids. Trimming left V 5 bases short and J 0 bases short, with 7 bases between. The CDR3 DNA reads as TGTGCCAGCAGCGAGGGTGCAACTAATGAAAAACTGTTTTTT. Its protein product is CASSEGATNEKLFF. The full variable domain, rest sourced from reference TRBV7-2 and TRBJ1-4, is GAGVSQSPSNKVTEKGKDVELRCDPISGHTALYWYRQSLGQGLEFLIYFQGNSAPDKSGLPSDRFSAERTGGSVSTLTIQRTQQEDSAVYLCASSEGATNEKLFFGSGTQLSVL.

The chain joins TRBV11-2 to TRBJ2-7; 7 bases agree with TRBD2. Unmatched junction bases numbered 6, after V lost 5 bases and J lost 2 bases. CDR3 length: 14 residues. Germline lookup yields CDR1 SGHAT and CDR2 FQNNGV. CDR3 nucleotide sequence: TGTGCCAGCAGCGAGAGCGGGGCGACCTACGAGCAGTACTTC. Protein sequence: CASSESGATYEQYF. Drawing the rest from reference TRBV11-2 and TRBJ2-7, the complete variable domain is EAGVAQSPRYKIIEKRQSVAFWCNPISGHATLYWYQQILGQGPKLLIQFQNNGVVDDSQLPKDRFSAERLKGVDSTLKIQPAKLEDSAVYLCASSESGATYEQYFGPGTRLTVT.

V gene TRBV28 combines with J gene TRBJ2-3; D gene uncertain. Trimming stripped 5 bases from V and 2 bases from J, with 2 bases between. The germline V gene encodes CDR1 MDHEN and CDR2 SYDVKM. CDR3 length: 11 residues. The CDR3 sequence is CASSPTDTQYF. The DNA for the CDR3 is TGTGCCAGCAGTCCCACAGATACGCAGTATTTT.

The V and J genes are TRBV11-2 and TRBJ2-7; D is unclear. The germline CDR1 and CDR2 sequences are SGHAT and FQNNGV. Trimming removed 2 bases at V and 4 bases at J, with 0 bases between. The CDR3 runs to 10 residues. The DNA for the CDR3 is TGTGCCAGCAGCTTATACGAGCAGTACTTC. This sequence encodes CASSLYEQYF.

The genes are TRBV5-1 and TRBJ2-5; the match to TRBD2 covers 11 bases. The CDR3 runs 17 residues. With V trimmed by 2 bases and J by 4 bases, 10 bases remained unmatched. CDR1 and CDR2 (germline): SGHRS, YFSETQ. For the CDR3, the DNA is TGCGCCAGCAGCTTTGGGCTAGCGGGAGGCAGAGGAGAGACCCAGTACTTC. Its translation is CASSFGLAGGRGETQYF.

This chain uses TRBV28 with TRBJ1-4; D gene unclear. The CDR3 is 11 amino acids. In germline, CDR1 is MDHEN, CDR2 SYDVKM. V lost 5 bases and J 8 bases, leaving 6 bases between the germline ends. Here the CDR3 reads CASSRSEKLFF. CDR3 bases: TGTGCCAGCAGTCGCAGCGAAAAACTGTTTTTT.

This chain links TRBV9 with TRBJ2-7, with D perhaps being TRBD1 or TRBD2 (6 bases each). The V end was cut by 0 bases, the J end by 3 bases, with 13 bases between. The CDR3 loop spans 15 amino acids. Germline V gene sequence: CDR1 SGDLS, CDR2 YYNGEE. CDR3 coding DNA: TGTGCCAGCAGCGTAGATTTTGAGGGGGGCTACGAGCAGTACTTC. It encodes CASSVDFEGGYEQYF.

The CDR3 nucleotides are TGTGCCAGCAGCCGCATTTTATCTGGAGGTCTCGAGCAGTACTTC. It translates to CASSRILSGGLEQYF. V and J are TRBV5-8 and TRBJ2-7; weak D call: TRBD2 (5 bases). CDR3 size: 15 residues. V lost 4 bases, J lost 6 bases, and 20 bases lay in between. Germline loops: CDR1 SGHTS, CDR2 YDEGEE. Drawing the rest from reference TRBV5-8 and TRBJ2-7, the complete variable domain is EAGVTQSPTHLIKTRGQQATLRCSPISGHTSVYWYQQALGLGLQFLLWYDEGEERNRGNFPPRFSGRQFPNYSSELNVNALELEDSALYLCASSRILSGGLEQYFGPGTRLTVT.

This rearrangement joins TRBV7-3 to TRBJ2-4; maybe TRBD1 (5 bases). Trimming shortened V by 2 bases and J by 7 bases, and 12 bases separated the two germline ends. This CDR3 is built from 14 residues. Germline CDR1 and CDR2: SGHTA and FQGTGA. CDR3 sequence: CASSLGQGRNIQYF. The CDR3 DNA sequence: TGTGCCAGCAGCTTAGGGCAGGGTCGGAACATTCAGTACTTC.

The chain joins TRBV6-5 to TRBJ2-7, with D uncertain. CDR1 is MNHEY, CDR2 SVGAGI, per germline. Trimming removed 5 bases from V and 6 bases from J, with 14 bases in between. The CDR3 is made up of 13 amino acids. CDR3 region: CASSPPPPVEQYF. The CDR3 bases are TGTGCCAGCAGTCCGCCTCCCCCCGTCGAGCAGTACTTC.

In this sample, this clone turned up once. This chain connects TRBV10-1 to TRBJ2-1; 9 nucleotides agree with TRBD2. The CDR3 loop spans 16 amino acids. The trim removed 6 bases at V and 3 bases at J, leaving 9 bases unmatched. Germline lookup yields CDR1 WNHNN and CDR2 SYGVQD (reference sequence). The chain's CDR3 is CASSPPGLASYNEQFF. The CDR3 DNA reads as TGCGCCAGCAGCCCACCGGGACTAGCAAGCTACAATGAGCAGTTCTTC.

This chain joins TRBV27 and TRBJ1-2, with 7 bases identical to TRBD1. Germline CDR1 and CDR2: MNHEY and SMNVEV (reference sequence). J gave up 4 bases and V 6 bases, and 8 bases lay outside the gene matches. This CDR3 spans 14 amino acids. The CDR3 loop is CASSPGTAIYGYTF. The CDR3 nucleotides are TGTGCCAGCAGCCCCGGGACAGCGATCTATGGCTACACCTTC.

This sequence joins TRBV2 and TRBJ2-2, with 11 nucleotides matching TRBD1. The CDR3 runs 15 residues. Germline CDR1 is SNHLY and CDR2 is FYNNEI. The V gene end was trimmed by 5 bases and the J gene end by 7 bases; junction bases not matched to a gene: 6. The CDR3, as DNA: TGTGCCAGCAGTCGGACAGGGGGCGTGCACGGGGAGCTGTTTTTT. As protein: CASSRTGGVHGELFF.